One sample yielded the 8 T cell receptor beta chains listed below, sequenced in a study of T cells in Graves' hyperthyroidism and ophthalmopathy. The investigators amplified TCR beta CDR3 regions from RNA transcripts. The HTBI primer set served for first-round RT-PCR of the TCR CDR3. TCRdb reprocessed the multiplex PCR reads with MiXCR, giving one entry per CDR3 protein. Of under 800,000 distinct CDR3 sequences in the sample, 14% were seen once. The sequenced sample was blood. The receptors stem from a woman aged 18-29 years with Graves' hyperthyroidism.

This clonotype was observed a handful of times. The CDR3 loop is CASRIGEVSGEQFF. As DNA, the CDR3 is TGTGCCAGCAGGATTGGCGAGGTCTCCGGTGAGCAGTTCTTC. The chain has TRBV28 and TRBJ2-1; no clear D gene. This CDR3 spans 14 amino acids. CDR1 MDHEN and CDR2 SYDVKM come from the germline V gene. V lost 6 bases and J 9 bases, leaving 18 bases between the germline ends.

The V and J genes are TRBV4-3 and TRBJ2-7, with D hard to call. CDR1 is LGHNA and CDR2 is YSLEER in the germline V gene. This CDR3 region has 13 residues. Trimming removed 4 bases from V and 5 bases from J, with 12 bases in between. The CDR3 DNA reads as TGCGCCAGCAGCCCCTACGGTACCAACGAGCAGTACTTC. Its protein is CASSPYGTNEQYF.

At least ten counts were recorded for this clonotype. The chain combines TRBV20-1 with TRBJ2-1; no firm D call. Between the trimmed V and J ends, which lost 3 bases and 10 bases, there was a span of 10 bases. The CDR3 runs 11 residues. Germline assignment: CDR1 DFQATT and CDR2 SNEGSKA (reference sequence). This CDR3 reads CSASINREQFF. CDR3 nucleotide sequence: TGCAGTGCTAGTATCAACAGAGAGCAGTTCTTC.

Comment on this clonotype: A single base separates this from a much larger clone, so it may be a read error. The chain is built from TRBV3-1 and TRBJ2-7; 9 nucleotides agree with TRBD2. Unmatched junction bases numbered 14, after V lost 1 base and J lost 7 bases. The CDR3 has 17 amino acids. CDR1 LGHDT and CDR2 YNNKEL come from the germline V gene (reference sequence). The CDR3 reads CASSQGSTSGGGNEQYF. DNA for the CDR3: TGTGCCAGCAGCCAAGGTTCGACTAGCGGAGGAGGCAATGAGCAGTACTTC.

The genes are TRBV5-6 and TRBJ1-1; D might be TRBD1 (5 bases). The CDR3 is made up of 14 amino acids. V gave up 0 bases and J gave up 4 bases, with 10 bases separating them. Per germline, CDR1 SGHDT and CDR2 YYEEEE. The CDR3 loop reads CASSLGPGGTEAFF. CDR3 DNA sequence: TGTGCCAGCAGCTTGGGTCCGGGGGGCACTGAAGCTTTCTTT.

Here the CDR3 reads CASSQDGFRGSSYNEQFF. In DNA form, the CDR3 reads TGTGCCAGCAGCCAAGATGGGTTTCGGGGAAGCTCCTACAATGAGCAGTTCTTC. V is TRBV14 and J is TRBJ2-1, with D perhaps matching TRBD2 (5 bases). CDR3 length: 18 residues. The ends were cut back, 0 bases at V and 0 bases at J, with 15 bases in the middle. CDR1 and CDR2 (germline): SGHDN, FVKESK. Complete variable domain (other parts from reference TRBV14 and TRBJ2-1): EAGVTQFPSHSVIEKGQTVTLRCDPISGHDNLYWYRRVMGKEIKFLLHFVKESKQDESGMPNNRFLAERTGGTYSTLKVQPAELEDSGVYFCASSQDGFRGSSYNEQFFGPGTRLTVL.

V is TRBV13 and J is TRBJ2-2, with D possibly being TRBD1 or TRBD2 (5 bases each). V was pared by 5 bases and J by 3 bases, with 13 bases between. The V gene's germline CDR1 is PRHDT and CDR2 FYEKMQ (reference sequence). The CDR3 sequence is 15 residues long. The CDR3 nucleotides read TGTGCCAGCAGCCGAGGGTGGGGCTACACCGGGGAGCTGTTTTTT. It codes for CASSRGWGYTGELFF.

The J gene is TRBJ1-6, the V gene TRBV18; unclear D gene. The CDR3 has 12 amino acids. V was shortened by 2 bases and J by 14 bases, with 10 bases between the two germline ends. Germline loops: CDR1 KGHSH, CDR2 LQKENI. The CDR3 bases are TGTGCCAGCTCACCAGGAGACGGGGCCCTCCACTTT. Protein product: CASSPGDGALHF.